This entry lists 2 T cell receptor beta chains sequenced from one sample in a study of OX40 agonist ivuxolimab in advanced cancers. TCRdb keeps only in-frame clones here, not all; method: immunoSEQ multiplex PCR. The sample has about 89,000 clones; roughly 84% are singletons. The input for sequencing was CD4+ or CD8+ T cells sorted from blood, taken in a trial of the OX40 agonist ivuxolimab. The receptors shown here come from an adult with an advanced solid tumor such as melanoma, head and neck, liver or kidney cancer.

The chain employs TRBV2 and TRBJ2-3, with 9 positions matching TRBD2. Germline CDR1 is SNHLY and CDR2 is FYNNEI. V gave up 7 bases and J gave up 2 bases; unmatched junction bases: 7. The CDR3 is made up of 15 amino acids. The chain's CDR3 is CASKYSGGVTDTQYF. The CDR3 DNA is TGTGCCAGCAAGTATAGCGGGGGCGTCACAGATACGCAGTATTTT. The full variable domain, rest sourced from reference TRBV2 and TRBJ2-3, is EPEVTQTPSHQVTQMGQEVILRCVPISNHLYFYWYRQILGQKVEFLVSFYNNEISEKSEIFDDQFSVERPDGSNFTLKIRSTKLEDSAMYFCASKYSGGVTDTQYFGPGTRLTVL.

This clone occurred a few times. This chain joins TRBV7-3 and TRBJ2-7, with D possibly matching TRBD1 (6 bases). Germline V gene sequence: CDR1 SGHTA, CDR2 FQGTGA. The CDR3 has 14 amino acids. Trimming stripped 6 bases from V and 3 bases from J, with 15 bases between. CDR3 coding DNA: TGTGCCAGCAGGCCGGGACAAACAAGCTACGAGCAGTACTTC. This encodes CASRPGQTSYEQYF.